This T cell receptor (beta chain) was sequenced during a study of shared T cell receptors in the human thymus. The germline V gene encodes CDR1 LGHNT and CDR2 FRNRAP. With 6 bases removed from V and 0 bases from J, the gap between germline ends came to 18 bases. This CDR3 spans 16 amino acids. TCRdb keeps only in-frame clones here, not all; method: immunoSEQ multiplex PCR. The sample consists of some 700,000 clones, 70% to 90% of them appearing once. These data were also filed under a second study, of human thymus T cells.

Sequencing was carried out using thymocytes. The V and J genes are TRBV12-5 and TRBJ2-7; D is possibly TRBD2 (5 bases). This TCR was sampled from a boy under three years old with a congenital heart defect. DNA of the CDR3: TGTGCTAGTGGCTCAAACCTCGGGAAGAGCTCCTACGAGCAGTACTTC. The encoded protein is CASGSNLGKSSYEQYF.